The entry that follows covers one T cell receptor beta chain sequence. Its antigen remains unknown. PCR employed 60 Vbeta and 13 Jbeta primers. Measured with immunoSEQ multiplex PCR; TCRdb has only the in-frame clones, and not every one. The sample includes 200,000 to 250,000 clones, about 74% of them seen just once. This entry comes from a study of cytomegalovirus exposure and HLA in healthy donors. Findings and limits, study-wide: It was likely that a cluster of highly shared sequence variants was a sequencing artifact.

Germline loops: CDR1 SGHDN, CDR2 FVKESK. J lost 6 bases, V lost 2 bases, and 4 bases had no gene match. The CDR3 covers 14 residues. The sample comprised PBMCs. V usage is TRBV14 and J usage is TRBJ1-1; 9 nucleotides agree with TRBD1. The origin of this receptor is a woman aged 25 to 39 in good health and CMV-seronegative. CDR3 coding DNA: TGTGCCAGCAGCCAAACAGGGGGCACGGCTGAAGCTTTCTTT. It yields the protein CASSQTGGTAEAFF.